This T cell receptor (beta chain) was captured by sequencing in a study of T cell changes during pregnancy in multiple sclerosis. The CDR3 extends over 18 amino acids. In germline, CDR1 is SGHDT, CDR2 YYEEEE. After removal of 0 bases from V and 2 bases from J, the junction contained 8 bases not matched to a gene. The assay was immunoSEQ multiplex PCR, and TCRdb's table has in-frame clones only and misses some. Among about 40,000 clones listed, 90% to 95% were seen once. This chain uses TRBV5-6 with TRBJ2-3, with 11 bases aligning to TRBD2. The sequence came from a female donor with multiple sclerosis, enrolled in a pregnancy study. This specimen consisted of peripheral blood, obtained in the third trimester of pregnancy. In nucleotides, the CDR3 is TGTGCCAGCAGCTTGGCAGGGGTAGCGGGAGGGTTCACAGATACGCAGTATTTT. Its translation: CASSLAGVAGGFTDTQYF.